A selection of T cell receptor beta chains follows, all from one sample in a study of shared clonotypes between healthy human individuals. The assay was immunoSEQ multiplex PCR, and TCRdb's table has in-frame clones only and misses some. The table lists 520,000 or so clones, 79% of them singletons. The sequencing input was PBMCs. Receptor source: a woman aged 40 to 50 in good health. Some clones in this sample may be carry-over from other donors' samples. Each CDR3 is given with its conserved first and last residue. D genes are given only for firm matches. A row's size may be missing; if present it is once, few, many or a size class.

CDR3aa: CASSQDIAASQYEQYF
CDR3nt: TGTGCCAGCAGCCAAGACATTGCGGCCAGTCAATACGAGCAGTACTTC
j_gene: TRBJ2-7
d_gene: NA
abundance: NA
v_gene: TRBV7-9

CDR3aa: CASSGELGINEQFF
CDR3nt: TGTGCCAGCAGTGGGGAGCTCGGGATCAATGAGCAGTTCTTC
j_gene: TRBJ2-1
d_gene: NA
abundance: once
v_gene: TRBV2

CDR3aa: CASSPPGFPYEQYF
CDR3nt: TGTGCCAGCAGTCCACCAGGGTTCCCCTACGAGCAGTACTTC
j_gene: TRBJ2-7
d_gene: NA
abundance: NA
v_gene: TRBV28

CDR3aa: CASSQRQGNSGNTIYF
CDR3nt: TGTGCCAGCAGCCAAAGACAGGGGAACTCTGGAAACACCATATATTTT
j_gene: TRBJ1-3
d_gene: TRBD1
abundance: NA
v_gene: TRBV5-6

CDR3aa: CASSQVGSSGRIYEQYF
CDR3nt: TGCGCCAGCAGCCAAGTTGGGTCTAGCGGGAGGATCTACGAGCAGTACTTC
j_gene: TRBJ2-7
d_gene: TRBD2
abundance: NA
v_gene: TRBV4-1

CDR3aa: CASSRGPGWSGELFF
CDR3nt: TGTGCCAGCAGCAGGGGTCCAGGGTGGTCCGGGGAGCTGTTTTTT
j_gene: TRBJ2-2
d_gene: NA
abundance: NA
v_gene: TRBV14

CDR3aa: CASSNTNTGELFF
CDR3nt: TGTGCCAGCAGTAACACGAACACCGGGGAGCTGTTTTTT
j_gene: TRBJ2-2
d_gene: NA
abundance: once
v_gene: TRBV6-5

CDR3aa: CASSTDSPAVGGYTF
CDR3nt: TGTGCCAGCAGCACAGACAGCCCCGCCGTGGGAGGCTACACCTTC
j_gene: TRBJ1-2
d_gene: NA
abundance: NA
v_gene: TRBV9

CDR3aa: CASSPLAGGLDTQYF
CDR3nt: TGTGCCAGCAGCCCTCTAGCGGGAGGTCTAGATACGCAGTATTTT
j_gene: TRBJ2-3
d_gene: TRBD2
abundance: NA
v_gene: TRBV28

CDR3aa: CASSLVREGQFF
CDR3nt: TGTGCCAGCAGCTTAGTTCGGGAGGGCCAGTTCTTC
j_gene: TRBJ2-1
d_gene: TRBD2
abundance: NA
v_gene: TRBV7-8

CDR3aa: CASRTGLAGGSSYEQYF
CDR3nt: TGTGCCAGCAGGACTGGACTAGCGGGAGGGAGCTCCTACGAGCAGTACTTC
j_gene: TRBJ2-7
d_gene: TRBD2
abundance: NA
v_gene: TRBV27

CDR3aa: CASSLSPHDRGMWSTEAFF
CDR3nt: TGTGCCAGCAGTTTATCCCCTCACGACAGGGGGATGTGGAGCACTGAAGCTTTCTTT
j_gene: TRBJ1-1
d_gene: TRBD1
abundance: NA
v_gene: TRBV27

CDR3aa: CASSSPGSRTEAFF
CDR3nt: TGTGCCAGCAGCTCCCCGGGGTCGAGGACTGAAGCTTTCTTT
j_gene: TRBJ1-1
d_gene: NA
abundance: NA
v_gene: TRBV5-4

CDR3aa: CASSQDLATWQYF
CDR3nt: TGCGCCAGCAGCCAAGATCTAGCTACGTGGCAGTACTTC
j_gene: TRBJ2-7
d_gene: NA
abundance: NA
v_gene: TRBV4-1

CDR3aa: CASSSPGNTIYF
CDR3nt: TGTGCCAGTAGTTCACCTGGAAACACCATATATTTT
j_gene: TRBJ1-3
d_gene: NA
abundance: NA
v_gene: TRBV19

CDR3aa: CASSLTSGDYEQYF
CDR3nt: TGTGCCAGCAGCTTAACTAGCGGTGACTACGAGCAGTACTTC
j_gene: TRBJ2-7
d_gene: TRBD2
abundance: NA
v_gene: TRBV7-9

CDR3aa: CASSSYGGETDTQYF
CDR3nt: TGTGCCAGCAGCTCTTACGGTGGGGAGACAGATACGCAGTATTTT
j_gene: TRBJ2-3
d_gene: NA
abundance: NA
v_gene: TRBV7-3

CDR3aa: CASRAGPYEQYF
CDR3nt: TGTGCCAGCAGGGCGGGGCCCTACGAGCAGTACTTC
j_gene: TRBJ2-7
d_gene: NA
abundance: few
v_gene: TRBV6-5

CDR3aa: CASSLGSFYEQYF
CDR3nt: TGTGCCAGCAGCTTAGGTTCCTTCTACGAGCAGTACTTC
j_gene: TRBJ2-7
d_gene: NA
abundance: NA
v_gene: TRBV11-3

CDR3aa: CASTSLKGTDTQYF
CDR3nt: TGTGCCAGTACCTCGCTTAAGGGCACAGATACGCAGTATTTT
j_gene: TRBJ2-3
d_gene: NA
abundance: many
v_gene: TRBV19

CDR3aa: CASSQQGLSTGELFF
CDR3nt: TGCGCCAGCAGCCAACAAGGCCTTAGCACCGGGGAGCTGTTTTTT
j_gene: TRBJ2-2
d_gene: NA
abundance: NA
v_gene: TRBV4-1

CDR3aa: CASSPRPDRVAYEQYF
CDR3nt: TGCGCCAGCAGCCCCCGCCCGGACAGGGTTGCCTACGAGCAGTACTTC
j_gene: TRBJ2-7
d_gene: TRBD1
abundance: NA
v_gene: TRBV5-1

CDR3aa: CATNAHTPPTIFAEAFF
CDR3nt: TGTGCCACCAACGCCCACACCCCCCCGACAATTTTCGCTGAAGCTTTCTTT
j_gene: TRBJ1-1
d_gene: NA
abundance: NA
v_gene: TRBV27

CDR3aa: CAWMTDTYEQYF
CDR3nt: TGTGCCTGGATGACAGATACCTACGAGCAGTACTTC
j_gene: TRBJ2-7
d_gene: NA
abundance: NA
v_gene: TRBV30

CDR3aa: CASSIGSGLEAFF
CDR3nt: TGTGCCAGTAGTATAGGATCAGGGTTGGAAGCTTTCTTT
j_gene: TRBJ1-1
d_gene: NA
abundance: few
v_gene: TRBV19

CDR3aa: CASSPRGAGGTDTQYF
CDR3nt: TGTGCCAGCTCACCACGTGGAGCGGGAGGAACAGATACGCAGTATTTT
j_gene: TRBJ2-3
d_gene: TRBD2
abundance: NA
v_gene: TRBV18

CDR3aa: CASSPLSGNTIYF
CDR3nt: TGTGCCAGCAGCCCCCTCTCTGGAAACACCATATATTTT
j_gene: TRBJ1-3
d_gene: NA
abundance: NA
v_gene: TRBV25-1

CDR3aa: CASSQDLTLAGTDTQYF
CDR3nt: TGCGCCAGCAGCCAAGATCTGACACTAGCTGGGACCGATACGCAGTATTTT
j_gene: TRBJ2-3
d_gene: NA
abundance: NA
v_gene: TRBV4-3

CDR3aa: CASSPPGTETQYF
CDR3nt: TGTGCCAGCAGCCCCCCGGGGACGGAGACCCAGTACTTC
j_gene: TRBJ2-5
d_gene: NA
abundance: NA
v_gene: TRBV28

CDR3aa: CASSEFLGLGEQYF
CDR3nt: TGTGCCAGCAGTGAATTCCTGGGTTTGGGCGAGCAGTACTTC
j_gene: TRBJ2-7
d_gene: NA
abundance: NA
v_gene: TRBV25-1

CDR3aa: CAITPTGDYEQYF
CDR3nt: TGTGCCATCACCCCAACAGGGGACTACGAGCAGTACTTC
j_gene: TRBJ2-7
d_gene: TRBD1
abundance: NA
v_gene: TRBV10-3

CDR3aa: CASSSSVGGRAGELFF
CDR3nt: TGTGCCAGCAGCTCAAGCGTTGGCGGGAGAGCCGGGGAGCTGTTTTTT
j_gene: TRBJ2-2
d_gene: TRBD2
abundance: NA
v_gene: TRBV7-3

CDR3aa: CASSKETNYGYTF
CDR3nt: TGTGCCAGCAGCAAGGAAACAAACTATGGCTACACCTTC
j_gene: TRBJ1-2
d_gene: NA
abundance: NA
v_gene: TRBV27

CDR3aa: CASSQDRYLVHNEQFF
CDR3nt: TGCGCCAGCAGCCAAGATCGGTACCTCGTTCACAATGAGCAGTTCTTC
j_gene: TRBJ2-1
d_gene: NA
abundance: once
v_gene: TRBV4-1

CDR3aa: CASSFSRGQVETQYF
CDR3nt: TGCGCCAGCAGCTTTTCCAGGGGGCAGGTAGAGACCCAGTACTTC
j_gene: TRBJ2-5
d_gene: TRBD1
abundance: few
v_gene: TRBV5-1

CDR3aa: CASAVSGTASYNEQFF
CDR3nt: TGTGCCAGCGCCGTGTCCGGGACAGCGTCCTACAATGAGCAGTTCTTC
j_gene: TRBJ2-1
d_gene: TRBD1
abundance: NA
v_gene: TRBV27

CDR3aa: CASSLAGSREETQYF
CDR3nt: TGCGCCAGCAGCTTGGCCGGCTCCCGGGAGGAGACCCAGTACTTC
j_gene: TRBJ2-5
d_gene: NA
abundance: NA
v_gene: TRBV5-1

CDR3aa: CASSYLAGGQQFF
CDR3nt: TGTGCCAGCAGTTACCTAGCGGGAGGGCAGCAGTTCTTC
j_gene: TRBJ2-1
d_gene: TRBD2
abundance: NA
v_gene: TRBV6-5

CDR3aa: CASSLGYWNTEAFF
CDR3nt: TGTGCCAGCAGCTTAGGGTATTGGAACACTGAAGCTTTCTTT
j_gene: TRBJ1-1
d_gene: NA
abundance: NA
v_gene: TRBV11-2

CDR3aa: CASEGRTTEISYNEQFF
CDR3nt: TGTGCCAGCGAAGGACGGACTACCGAAATCTCCTACAATGAGCAGTTCTTC
j_gene: TRBJ2-1
d_gene: NA
abundance: NA
v_gene: TRBV2

CDR3aa: CASSEFSGGGFLANEQFF
CDR3nt: TGTGCCAGCAGTGAATTTTCGGGGGGGGGATTCTTGGCTAATGAGCAGTTCTTC
j_gene: TRBJ2-1
d_gene: TRBD2
abundance: NA
v_gene: TRBV6-1

CDR3aa: CASSPGQGAIDEQFF
CDR3nt: TGTGCCAGCTCACCTGGACAGGGGGCGATCGATGAGCAGTTCTTC
j_gene: TRBJ2-1
d_gene: TRBD1
abundance: NA
v_gene: TRBV18

CDR3aa: CSARRSYNEQFF
CDR3nt: TGCAGCGCACGTCGGTCCTACAATGAGCAGTTCTTC
j_gene: TRBJ2-1
d_gene: NA
abundance: NA
v_gene: TRBV29-1